Following are 20 T cell receptor beta chains from one sample sequenced in a study of T cells after yellow fever vaccination. MiXCR, applied by TCRdb to the 5' RACE reads, yields one record per CDR3 protein. The data hold about 45,000 distinct CDR3 sequences, with about 6.8% observed a single time. The sequences come from CD8+ T cells not binding an NS4B(214-222) dextramer, sorted from PBMCs, collected 45 days after the yellow fever booster vaccination. All receptors derive from a man aged 25-45 years who received the YFV17D yellow fever vaccine.

This clonotype was detected only a few times. This chain connects TRBV25-1 to TRBJ1-2; D not resolved. The CDR3 extends over 13 amino acids. Germline-derived CDR1 and CDR2 are MGHDK and SYGVNS. The germline V and J ends were trimmed by 7 bases and 8 bases, with 17 bases remaining between them. CDR3 amino acids: CASTHQHGGGYTF. CDR3 bases: TGTGCCAGCACCCACCAGCATGGCGGGGGCTACACCTTC.

This clonotype was picked up a small number of times. This rearrangement joins TRBV2 to TRBJ2-6; D uncertain. V was clipped by 6 bases and J by 2 bases, with 2 bases between them. The CDR3 is made up of 12 amino acids. Germline CDR1 and CDR2: SNHLY and FYNNEI. CDR3 region: CASRAGANVLTF. CDR3 nucleotide sequence: TGTGCCAGCAGGGCTGGGGCCAACGTCCTGACTTTC.

Many counts were recorded for this clonotype. The chain recombines TRBV6-5 with TRBJ2-1; D unresolved. V was pared by 8 bases and J by 5 bases, with 4 bases between. Germline V gene lookup returns CDR1 MNHEY and CDR2 SVGAGI. The CDR3 is 10 amino acids. CDR3 protein: CASGNNEQFF. CDR3 nucleotides: TGTGCCAGCGGAAACAATGAGCAGTTCTTC.

The gene calls are TRBV19 and TRBJ1-5, with D unresolved. V gave up 7 bases and J gave up 2 bases, with 12 bases separating them. This CDR3 has 14 residues. CDR1 is LNHDA, CDR2 SQIVND, per germline (reference sequence). The CDR3 DNA reads TGTGCCAGTATTGATTTCCGAGGCAATCAGCCCCAGCATTTT. Amino acid sequence: CASIDFRGNQPQHF.

This clonotype has ten or more counts. The chain couples TRBV20-1 to TRBJ2-5; 10 nucleotides line up with TRBD2. Germline trimming cut 3 bases from V and 14 bases from J; bases unmatched to any gene: 12. Per germline, CDR1 DFQATT and CDR2 SNEGSKA (reference sequence). This CDR3 has 13 amino acids. In DNA form, the CDR3 reads TGCAGTGCTAGGCCGGGACTAGCGCTGGGCCTCTACTTC. Encoded protein: CSARPGLALGLYF.

This clonotype was detected ten times or more. The chain links TRBV7-6 to TRBJ2-7, with unresolved D. The V and J ends lost 0 bases and 2 bases respectively, with 8 bases between them. CDR3 size: 14 residues. The germline V gene has CDR1 SGHVS and CDR2 FNYEAQ. The CDR3 region is CASSLAGPAYEQYF. DNA of the CDR3: TGTGCCAGCAGCTTAGCCGGACCAGCCTACGAGCAGTACTTC.

This clonotype has a count of ten or more. The J gene is TRBJ2-7, the V gene TRBV4-2, with 8 bases aligning to TRBD2. CDR3 length: 17 residues. V shed 1 base and J 0 bases; nucleotides not matched to a gene: 8. The germline V gene has CDR1 LGHNA and CDR2 YNFKEQ. CDR3 loop: CASSQGPLAGASYEQYF. The CDR3 bases are TGTGCCAGCAGCCAAGGCCCGCTAGCGGGCGCCTCCTACGAGCAGTACTTC.

This clonotype was picked up many times. V usage is TRBV5-1 and J usage is TRBJ1-4; D is perhaps TRBD1 (6 bases). This CDR3 has 15 amino acids. CDR1 SGHRS and CDR2 YFSETQ come from the germline V gene. V was clipped by 0 bases and J by 2 bases, with 8 bases between them. This chain's CDR3 is CASSLAGVTNEKLFF. CDR3 DNA: TGCGCCAGCAGCTTGGCAGGGGTGACTAATGAAAAACTGTTTTTT.

This clonotype was detected many times. This chain connects TRBV7-8 to TRBJ2-5; D is possibly TRBD1 (6 bases). The CDR3 spans 14 residues. From germline, CDR1 is SGHVS and CDR2 FQNEAQ. V was pared by 4 bases and J by 0 bases, with 9 bases between. DNA of the CDR3: TGTGCCAGCAGCTACTGGACAGACCAAGAGACCCAGTACTTC. It is translated as CASSYWTDQETQYF.

This clonotype was counted ten times or more. The CDR3 is CASSQKGGYYNEQFF. Written as DNA, the CDR3 is TGTGCCAGCAGCCAAAAGGGAGGCTACTACAATGAGCAGTTCTTC. This sequence joins TRBV3-1 and TRBJ2-1; tentative D call: TRBD2 (6 bases). Germline assignment: CDR1 LGHDT and CDR2 YNNKEL (reference sequence). The CDR3 contains 15 residues. Trimming left V 2 bases short and J 3 bases short, with 11 bases between.

This clonotype occurred many times. The rearrangement links TRBV20-1 to TRBJ2-1; no definite D call. The CDR3 runs to 12 residues. V was shortened by 3 bases and J by 7 bases, with 10 bases between the two germline ends. Germline CDR1 is DFQATT and CDR2 is SNEGSKA (reference sequence). DNA of the CDR3: TGCAGTGCTAGTGCCTCCTTGAATGAGCAGTTCTTC. Its protein product is CSASASLNEQFF.

Only a few counts were recorded for this clonotype. This rearrangement joins TRBV11-2 to TRBJ2-3, with D perhaps given as TRBD1 or TRBD2 (5 bases each). The germline CDR1 and CDR2 sequences are SGHAT and FQNNGV. V was shortened by 2 bases and J by 2 bases, with 11 bases between the two germline ends. The CDR3 is 15 amino acids. For the CDR3, the DNA is TGTGCCAGCAGCTTACCGCCTGGGACCACAGATACGCAGTATTTT. This sequence encodes CASSLPPGTTDTQYF.

The rearrangement joins TRBV28 to TRBJ1-5; no reliable D call. This CDR3 region has 15 residues. The germline CDR1 and CDR2 sequences are MDHEN and SYDVKM. Trimming took off 7 bases at V and 7 bases at J, with 20 bases between the two ends. The CDR3 protein is CASTSRWGTGQPQHF. In nucleotides, the CDR3 is TGTGCCAGCACCTCTCGGTGGGGTACGGGCCAGCCCCAGCATTTT.

Many counts were recorded for this clonotype. The gene calls are TRBV5-1 and TRBJ2-1, with TRBD1 matching 8 bases. The CDR3 runs 16 residues. V was clipped by 6 bases and J by 0 bases; unmatched bases: 8. Germline loops: CDR1 SGHRS, CDR2 YFSETQ. The CDR3 loop reads CASTTGATTSYNEQFF. The CDR3 nucleotides read TGCGCCAGCACGACAGGGGCAACGACCTCCTACAATGAGCAGTTCTTC.

This clonotype showed up many times. V gene TRBV7-2 combines with J gene TRBJ2-7; 7 bases match TRBD1. Germline values: CDR1 SGHTA, CDR2 FQGNSA. This CDR3 is built from 15 residues. J was trimmed by 3 bases and V by 5 bases; bases with no gene match: 10. The CDR3 spells CASSQRDSSLYEQYF. In DNA, the CDR3 is TGTGCCAGCAGCCAACGGGACAGTTCCCTCTACGAGCAGTACTTC.

V and J are TRBV27 and TRBJ1-2, with D perhaps matching TRBD1 (6 bases). The CDR3 is 15 amino acids. Germline V gene data show CDR1 as MNHEY and CDR2 as SMNVEV (reference sequence). V lost 0 bases, J lost 6 bases, and 14 bases lay in between. The CDR3 bases are TGTGCCAGCAGTTTATCCGGACAGAGCGGGAATGGCTACACCTTC. Amino acid sequence: CASSLSGQSGNGYTF.

This clonotype has a count of ten or more. The rearrangement joins TRBV6-2 or TRBV6-3 to TRBJ2-3; D gene ambiguous. The V and J ends lost 3 bases and 3 bases respectively, with 4 bases between them. The CDR3 contains 12 residues. Per germline, CDR1 MNHEY and CDR2 SVGEGT. CDR3 amino acids: CASSYGTDTQYF. The CDR3 coding sequence is TGTGCCAGCAGTTATGGAACAGATACGCAGTATTTT.

The table lists this clonotype with many counts. The rearrangement joins TRBV5-1 to TRBJ2-1; D not certain. The germline V and J ends were trimmed by 1 base and 5 bases, with 10 bases remaining between them. The CDR3 contains 14 residues. The germline V gene has CDR1 SGHRS and CDR2 YFSETQ. CDR3 region: CASSLQVLDNEQFF. Written as DNA, the CDR3 is TGCGCCAGCAGCTTGCAAGTTTTGGACAATGAGCAGTTCTTC.

This clonotype has at least ten counts. The rearrangement uses TRBV7-9 and TRBJ2-7, with D possibly being TRBD1 or TRBD2 (6 bases each). The CDR3 sequence is 15 residues long. Trimming shortened V by 5 bases and J by 6 bases, and 20 bases separated the two germline ends. Germline-derived CDR1 and CDR2 are SEHNR and FQNEAQ (reference sequence). The CDR3 spells CASSLGGTLDGEQYF. The CDR3 bases are TGTGCCAGCAGCCTGGGCGGGACACTAGACGGCGAGCAGTACTTC.

This clonotype was recorded at least ten times. The rearrangement joins TRBV27 to TRBJ1-1; the D gene is possibly TRBD1 (5 bases). Deletions cut 8 bases from V and 5 bases from J, with 6 bases between. Germline V gene sequence: CDR1 MNHEY, CDR2 SMNVEV (reference sequence). The CDR3 contains 10 residues. CDR3 in amino acids: CASGGTEAFF. CDR3 DNA sequence: TGTGCCAGCGGGGGAACTGAAGCTTTCTTT.